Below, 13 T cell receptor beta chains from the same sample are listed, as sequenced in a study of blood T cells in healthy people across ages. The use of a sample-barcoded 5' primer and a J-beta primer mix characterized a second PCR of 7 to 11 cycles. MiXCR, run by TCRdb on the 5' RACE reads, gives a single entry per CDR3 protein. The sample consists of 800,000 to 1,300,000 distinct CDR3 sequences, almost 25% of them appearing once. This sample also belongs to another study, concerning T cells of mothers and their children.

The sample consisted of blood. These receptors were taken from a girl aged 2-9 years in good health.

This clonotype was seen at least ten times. The CDR3 loop is CASSFRRYNEQFF. The DNA for the CDR3 is TGCGCCAGCAGCTTCCGGAGGTACAATGAGCAGTTCTTC. V usage is TRBV5-1 and J usage is TRBJ2-1; a weak D match, TRBD2 (5 bases). V was cut by 2 bases and J by 4 bases, with 7 bases left in between. From germline, CDR1 is SGHRS and CDR2 YFSETQ. The CDR3 contains 13 residues.

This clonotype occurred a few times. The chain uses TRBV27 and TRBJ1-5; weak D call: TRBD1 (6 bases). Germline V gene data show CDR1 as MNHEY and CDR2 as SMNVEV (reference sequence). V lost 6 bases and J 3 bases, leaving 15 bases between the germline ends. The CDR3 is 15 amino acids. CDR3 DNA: TGTGCCAGCAGGATCTCAGGGGCGCCCAATCAGCCCCAGCATTTT. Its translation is CASRISGAPNQPQHF.

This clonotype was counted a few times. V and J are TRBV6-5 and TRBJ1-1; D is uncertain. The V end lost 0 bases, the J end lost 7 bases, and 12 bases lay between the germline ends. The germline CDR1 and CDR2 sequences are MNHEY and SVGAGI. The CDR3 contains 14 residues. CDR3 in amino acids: CASSYSIVRLEAFF. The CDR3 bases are TGTGCCAGCAGTTACTCGATCGTCCGCCTTGAAGCTTTCTTT.

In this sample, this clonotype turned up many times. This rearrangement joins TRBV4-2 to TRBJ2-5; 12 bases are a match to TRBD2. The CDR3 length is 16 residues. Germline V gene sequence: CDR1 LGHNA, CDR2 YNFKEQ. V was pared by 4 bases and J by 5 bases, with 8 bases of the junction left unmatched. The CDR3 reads CASSRLAGATSETQYF. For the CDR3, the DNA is TGTGCCAGCAGCCGACTAGCGGGGGCCACTTCGGAGACCCAGTACTTC.

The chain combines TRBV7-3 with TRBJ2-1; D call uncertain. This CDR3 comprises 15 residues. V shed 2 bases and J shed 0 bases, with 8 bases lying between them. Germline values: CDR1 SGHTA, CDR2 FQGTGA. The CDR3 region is CASSLFQSSYNEQFF. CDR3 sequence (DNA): TGTGCCAGCAGCTTATTCCAGAGCTCCTACAATGAGCAGTTCTTC.

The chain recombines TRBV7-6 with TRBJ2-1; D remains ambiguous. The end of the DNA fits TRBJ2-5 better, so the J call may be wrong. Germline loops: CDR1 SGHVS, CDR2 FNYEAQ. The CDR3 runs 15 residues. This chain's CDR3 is CASSLAHPGQETQYF. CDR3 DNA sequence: TGTGCCAGCAGCTTAGCGCATCCAGGACAAGAGACCCAGTACTTC.

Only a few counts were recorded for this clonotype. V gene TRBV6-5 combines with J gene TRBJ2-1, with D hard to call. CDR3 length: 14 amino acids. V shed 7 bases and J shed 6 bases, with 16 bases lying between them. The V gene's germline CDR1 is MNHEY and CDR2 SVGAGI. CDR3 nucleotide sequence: TGTGCCAGCAATTTCACCCACATCGGCAATGAGCAGTTCTTC. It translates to CASNFTHIGNEQFF.

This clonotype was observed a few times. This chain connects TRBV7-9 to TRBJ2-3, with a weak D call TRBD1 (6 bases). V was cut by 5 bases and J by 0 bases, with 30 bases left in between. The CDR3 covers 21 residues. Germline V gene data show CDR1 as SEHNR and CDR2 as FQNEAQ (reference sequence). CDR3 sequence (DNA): TGTGCCAGCAGCCTTGGCCCCGGCGCAAAGGCAGGGGTCTCTAGCACAGATACGCAGTATTTT. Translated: CASSLGPGAKAGVSSTDTQYF.

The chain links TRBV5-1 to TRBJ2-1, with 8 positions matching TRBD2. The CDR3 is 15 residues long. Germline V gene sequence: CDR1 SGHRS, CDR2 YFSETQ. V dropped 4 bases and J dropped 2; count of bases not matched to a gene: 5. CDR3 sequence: CASSPSGLAYNEQFF. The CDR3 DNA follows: TGCGCCAGCAGCCCATCGGGACTAGCCTACAATGAGCAGTTCTTC.

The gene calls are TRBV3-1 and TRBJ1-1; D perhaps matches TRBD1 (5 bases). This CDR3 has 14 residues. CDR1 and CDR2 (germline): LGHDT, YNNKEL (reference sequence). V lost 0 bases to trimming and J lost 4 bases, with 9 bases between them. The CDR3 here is CASSQEGVSTEAFF. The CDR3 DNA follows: TGTGCCAGCAGCCAAGAGGGGGTTAGCACTGAAGCTTTCTTT.

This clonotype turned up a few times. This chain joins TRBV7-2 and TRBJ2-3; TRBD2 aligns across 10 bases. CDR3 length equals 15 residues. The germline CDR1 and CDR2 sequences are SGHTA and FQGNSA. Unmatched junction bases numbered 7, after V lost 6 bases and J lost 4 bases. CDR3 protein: CASRLLAGVPDTQYF. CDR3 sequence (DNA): TGTGCCAGCAGATTGCTAGCGGGAGTCCCAGATACGCAGTATTTT.

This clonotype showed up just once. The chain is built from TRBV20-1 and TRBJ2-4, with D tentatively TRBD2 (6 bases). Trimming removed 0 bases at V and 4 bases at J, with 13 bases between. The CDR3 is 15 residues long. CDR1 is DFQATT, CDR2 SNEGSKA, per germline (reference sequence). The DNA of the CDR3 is TGCAGTGCTAGAGATAACGGGGGTTCAAAAAACATTCAGTACTTC. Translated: CSARDNGGSKNIQYF.

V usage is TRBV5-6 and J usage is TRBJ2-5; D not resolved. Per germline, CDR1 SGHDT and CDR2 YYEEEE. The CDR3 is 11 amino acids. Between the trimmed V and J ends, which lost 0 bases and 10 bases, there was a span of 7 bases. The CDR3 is CASSLAEGQYF. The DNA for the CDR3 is TGTGCCAGCAGCTTGGCCGAAGGCCAGTACTTC.